This TCR beta chain was identified in a study of T cells of healthy individuals. TCRdb re-analysed the 5' RACE reads in MiXCR, keeping a single row per CDR3 protein. The sample records about 82,000 distinct CDR3 sequences, approximately 4.7% being singletons. This clonotype was seen a handful of times. V dropped 4 bases and J dropped 4 bases, with 13 bases sitting between them. Germline lookup yields CDR1 SGHAT and CDR2 FQNNGV. The CDR3 extends over 14 amino acids. The TCR was taken from a female donor in good health. The V call is TRBV11-2, the J call TRBJ1-2, with D possibly TRBD1 on 5 matching bases. CDR3 bases: TGTGCCAGCAGCTCGCAGGGTGTGGCCTATGGCTACACCTTC. Protein sequence: CASSSQGVAYGYTF. Supplemented by reference TRBV11-2 and TRBJ1-2, the full variable domain reads EAGVAQSPRYKIIEKRQSVAFWCNPISGHATLYWYQQILGQGPKLLIQFQNNGVVDDSQLPKDRFSAERLKGVDSTLKIQPAKLEDSAVYLCASSSQGVAYGYTFGSGTRLTVV.